These 19 T cell receptor beta chains were all obtained from the same sample, sequenced in a study of response to subunit inactivated influenza vaccine. TCRdb reanalysed the RT-PCR reads using MiXCR and keeps one entry per CDR3 protein. Among 500,000 to 650,000 distinct CDR3 sequences, 6% to 9% were seen once, and the ten largest hold 10% to 15%. The source was PBMCs from blood, collected roughly 24 months after vaccination. These receptors all come from a man aged 45 to 75 who received an inactivated influenza vaccine.

This clonotype has more than one count but fewer than ten. The chain couples TRBV19 to TRBJ1-5; tentative D call: TRBD1 (5 bases). V lost 4 bases and J lost 2, with 12 bases in between. Germline V CDR1 and CDR2: LNHDA, SQIVND (reference sequence). The CDR3 is 15 residues long. In DNA form, the CDR3 reads TGTGCCAGTAGTAAGGGACTTTCGGGCAATCAGCCCCAGCATTTT. Protein product: CASSKGLSGNQPQHF.

This rearrangement joins TRBV29-1 to TRBJ2-5, with TRBD2 matching over 10 bases. With 1 base clipped from V and 5 bases from J, the junction kept 16 bases outside the gene matches. CDR3 size: 18 residues. CDR1 and CDR2 (germline): SQVTM, ANQGSEA. The CDR3 sequence: CSVEVVLGSGRPIETQYF. The CDR3 bases are TGCAGCGTTGAAGTCGTACTGGGTAGCGGGAGGCCTATTGAGACCCAGTACTTC.

This clonotype was seen repeatedly, ten times or more. The V call is TRBV20-1, the J call TRBJ1-4, with 8 bases lining up with TRBD1. Germline CDR1 and CDR2: DFQATT and SNEGSKA (reference sequence). CDR3 size: 12 residues. CDR3 DNA: TGCGGGGGGACAGGAGGGATAGAAAAACTGTTTTTT. Translated, it gives CGGTGGIEKLFF.

The chain uses TRBV7-9 and TRBJ1-1; 7 bases are a match to TRBD1. Germline CDR1 is SEHNR and CDR2 is FQNEAQ (reference sequence). The V gene end was trimmed by 5 bases and the J gene end by 4 bases; junction bases not matched to a gene: 4. CDR3 size: 13 residues. The DNA of the CDR3 is TGTGCCAGCAGCATGACAGGGCTCACTGAAGCTTTCTTT. Its translation is CASSMTGLTEAFF. Drawing the rest from reference TRBV7-9 and TRBJ1-1, the complete variable domain is DTGVSQNPRHKITKRGQNVTFRCDPISEHNRLYWYRQTLGQGPEFLTYFQNEAQLEKSRLLSDRFSAERPKGSFSTLEIQRTEQGDSAMYLCASSMTGLTEAFFGQGTRLTVV.

The sample holds many counts of this clonotype. V usage is TRBV12-3 or TRBV12-4 and J usage is TRBJ2-2; no definite D call. Trimming removed 6 bases at V and 5 bases at J, with 4 bases between. The CDR3 extends over 11 amino acids. CDR3 nucleotide sequence: TGTGCCAGCAGGGGGACCGGGGAGCTGTTTTTT. This gives the protein CASRGTGELFF.

V and J are TRBV3-1 and TRBJ2-1; tentatively, D is TRBD1 or TRBD2 (5 bases each). CDR1 is LGHDT, CDR2 YNNKEL, per germline (reference sequence). The CDR3 contains 14 residues. V was trimmed by 10 bases and J by 6 bases, leaving 19 bases between them. The CDR3: CATSRDPTGNEQFF. The DNA for the CDR3 is TGTGCCACCTCACGGGACCCGACGGGCAATGAGCAGTTCTTC.

This clonotype was observed a handful of times. V and J are TRBV4-3 and TRBJ2-5; D tentatively reads TRBD1 or TRBD2 (5 bases each). This CDR3 region has 16 residues. Per germline, CDR1 LGHNA and CDR2 YSLEER. V lost 1 base to trimming and J lost 1 base, with 13 bases between them. Here the CDR3 reads CASSQGTPGTQETQYF. Here the CDR3 DNA reads TGCGCCAGCAGCCAAGGGACGCCGGGGACCCAAGAGACCCAGTACTTC.

The rearrangement links TRBV7-9 to TRBJ2-7, with TRBD1 matching 9 bases. The CDR3 consists of 14 residues. V dropped 3 bases and J dropped 4; count of bases not matched to a gene: 4. The V gene's germline CDR1 is SEHNR and CDR2 FQNEAQ (reference sequence). CDR3 loop: CASSFWDRAYEQYF. CDR3 DNA: TGTGCCAGCAGCTTTTGGGACAGGGCTTACGAGCAGTACTTC.

The V and J genes are TRBV18 and TRBJ2-7; TRBD1 matches at 8 bases. The CDR3 is 12 residues long. V shed 5 bases, J shed 7 bases, and the junction held 4 bases outside the gene matches. Germline CDR1 KGHSH, CDR2 LQKENI. In DNA form, the CDR3 reads TGTGCCAGCTCAACCGGACAGGGAGAGCAGTACTTC. Amino acid sequence: CASSTGQGEQYF.

This sequence joins TRBV12-3 or TRBV12-4 and TRBJ2-1; TRBD2 matches at 8 bases. The CDR3 length is 14 residues. Trimming removed 3 bases from V and 3 bases from J; junction bases left unmatched: 1. The CDR3 bases are TGTGCCAGCAGTTTGCGGGGGGACTACAATGAGCAGTTCTTC. Translating it yields CASSLRGDYNEQFF.

This clonotype was found many times. The chain employs TRBV11-2 and TRBJ2-1; 11 bases match TRBD2. Germline lookup yields CDR1 SGHAT and CDR2 FQNNGV. V lost 3 bases and J lost 8; bases outside the gene matches: 6. The CDR3 sequence is 15 residues long. The CDR3 sequence: CASSFSGRAVDEQFF. The CDR3 DNA reads as TGTGCCAGCAGCTTTAGCGGGAGGGCCGTCGATGAGCAGTTCTTC.

This clonotype was counted at least ten times. The chain carries TRBV29-1 and TRBJ1-1; possibly TRBD1 for D (6 bases). Trimming took 2 bases from V and 0 from J, leaving 13 bases between them. The CDR3 runs 15 residues. In germline, CDR1 is SQVTM, CDR2 ANQGSEA. The CDR3 reads CSVEYRAALNTEAFF. In DNA form, the CDR3 reads TGCAGCGTTGAATACAGGGCAGCGTTGAACACTGAAGCTTTCTTT.

The chain is built from TRBV4-3 and TRBJ1-1; no firm D call. Germline V gives CDR1 LGHNA, CDR2 YSLEER. The V and J ends lost 3 bases and 3 bases respectively, with 14 bases between them. This CDR3 is 15 amino acids long. The CDR3 reads CASSQEDRRDTEAFF. The CDR3 nucleotides read TGCGCCAGCAGCCAGGAGGACCGACGTGACACTGAAGCTTTCTTT.

The chain is built from TRBV7-2 and TRBJ1-6; possibly TRBD1 for D (5 bases). This CDR3 spans 14 amino acids. Germline CDR1 SGHTA, CDR2 FQGNSA. V lost 5 bases and J 5 bases, leaving 10 bases between the germline ends. CDR3 in DNA: TGTGCCAGCAGCAGGGACGGAAATAATTCACCCCTCCACTTT. Translation: CASSRDGNNSPLHF. Combining the CDR3 with reference TRBV7-2 and TRBJ1-6 gives the whole variable domain GAGVSQSPSNKVTEKGKDVELRCDPISGHTALYWYRQSLGQGLEFLIYFQGNSAPDKSGLPSDRFSAERTGGSVSTLTIQRTQQEDSAVYLCASSRDGNNSPLHFGNGTRLTVT.

This clonotype was observed a few times. V gene TRBV4-2 combines with J gene TRBJ2-7; D unclear. Germline CDR1 LGHNA, CDR2 YNFKEQ. V dropped 0 bases and J dropped 0 bases, with 6 bases sitting between them. This CDR3 is built from 14 residues. CDR3 region: CASSQDTVSYEQYF. The CDR3 DNA follows: TGTGCCAGCAGCCAAGATACGGTCTCCTACGAGCAGTACTTC.

In the case of this clonotype: This may come from a read error, since a much larger clone is one base off. The J gene is TRBJ2-5, the V gene TRBV6-1; D perhaps matches TRBD1 (5 bases). The germline CDR1 and CDR2 sequences are MNHNS and SASEGT. V lost 9 bases and J lost 2, with 19 bases in between. The CDR3 is 15 amino acids. CDR3 nucleotides: TGTGCCAGGAGCCGTCTTAGACAGAGGCAAGAGACCCAGTACTTC. This translates into CARSRLRQRQETQYF.

The table lists this clonotype with many counts. The J gene is TRBJ2-7, the V gene TRBV3-1; possibly TRBD1 or TRBD2 for D (5 bases each). V lost 2 bases, J lost 1 base, and 9 bases lay in between. Germline V gene sequence: CDR1 LGHDT, CDR2 YNNKEL (reference sequence). CDR3 length: 14 residues. CDR3 loop: CASSQWDGSYEQYF. Here the CDR3 DNA reads TGTGCCAGCAGCCAATGGGACGGATCCTACGAGCAGTACTTC.

This sequence joins TRBV5-4 and TRBJ2-1; 10 bases line up with TRBD2. Losses at the gene ends were 1 base for V and 3 bases for J; bases not matched to a gene: 4. Per the germline V gene, CDR1 is SGHNT and CDR2 is YYREEE (reference sequence). The CDR3 has 16 amino acids. As DNA, the CDR3 is TGTGCCAGCAGCTTGCCTAGCGGGGGAATCTACAATGAGCAGTTCTTC. Its translation: CASSLPSGGIYNEQFF.

This clonotype was counted between two and nine times. The rearrangement joins TRBV7-2 to TRBJ2-7; D may be TRBD2 (6 bases). V was cut by 2 bases and J by 6 bases, with 11 bases left in between. Germline-derived CDR1 and CDR2 are SGHTA and FQGNSA. The CDR3 is 13 residues long. The CDR3 DNA reads TGTGCCAGCAGCTTAACGGGGGTGGGCGAGCAGTACTTC. Translated: CASSLTGVGEQYF.